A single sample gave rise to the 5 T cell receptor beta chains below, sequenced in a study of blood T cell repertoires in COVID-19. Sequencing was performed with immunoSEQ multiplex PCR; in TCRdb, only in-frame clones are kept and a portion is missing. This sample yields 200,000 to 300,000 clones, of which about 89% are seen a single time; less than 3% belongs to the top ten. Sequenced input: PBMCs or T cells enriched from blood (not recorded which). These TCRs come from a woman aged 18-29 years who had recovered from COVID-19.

As DNA, the CDR3 is TGTGCCAGCAGCTTAGATTTACTAGCGGTGGACCAAGAGACCCAGTACTTC. It translates to CASSLDLLAVDQETQYF. V is TRBV11-2 and J is TRBJ2-5; the match to TRBD2 covers 8 bases. Germline V lookup: CDR1 SGHAT, CDR2 FQNNGV. The CDR3 is 17 residues long. Losses at the gene ends were 0 bases for V and 0 bases for J; bases not matched to a gene: 6.

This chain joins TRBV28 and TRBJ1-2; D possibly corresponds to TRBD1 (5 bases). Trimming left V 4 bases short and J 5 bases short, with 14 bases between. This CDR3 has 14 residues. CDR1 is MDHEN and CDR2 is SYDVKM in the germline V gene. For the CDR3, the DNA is TGTGCCAGCAGTTCGGCGACAGTCACGTATGGCTACACCTTC. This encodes CASSSATVTYGYTF.

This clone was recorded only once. The CDR3 spells CASSSTGTQGFNTEAFF. CDR3 DNA sequence: TGTGCCAGCAGCTCGACGGGGACACAAGGTTTTAACACTGAAGCTTTCTTT. V usage is TRBV5-6 and J usage is TRBJ1-1, with D tentatively TRBD1 (6 bases). Trimming stripped 3 bases from V and 2 bases from J, with 20 bases between. Germline assignment: CDR1 SGHDT and CDR2 YYEEEE. The CDR3 covers 17 residues.

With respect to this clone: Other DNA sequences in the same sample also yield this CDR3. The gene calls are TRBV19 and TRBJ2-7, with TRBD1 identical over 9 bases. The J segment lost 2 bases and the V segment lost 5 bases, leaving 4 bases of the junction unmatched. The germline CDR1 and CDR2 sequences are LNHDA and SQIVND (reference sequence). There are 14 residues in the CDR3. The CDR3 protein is CASSPGQGTYEQYF. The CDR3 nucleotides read TGTGCCAGTAGTCCGGGACAGGGCACCTACGAGCAGTACTTC.

The CDR3 DNA sequence: TGTGCCAGCAGCTTTGATCCCTCCCTAAAAGAACGGGGCTACACCTTC. Protein sequence: CASSFDPSLKERGYTF. The chain combines TRBV7-2 with TRBJ1-2; no clear D gene. Germline lookup yields CDR1 SGHTA and CDR2 FQGNSA. Between the trimmed V and J ends, which lost 3 bases and 8 bases, there was a span of 22 bases. This CDR3 is built from 16 residues.